This T cell receptor (beta chain) was sequenced during a study of radiation and T cells in renal cell carcinoma. Study context: Nephrectomy followed 15 Gy stereotactic body radiation by 4 weeks. Findings and limits, study-wide: In blood, top tumor clones expanded by 2 weeks, shrinking by 4.

Note on this clone: The antigen is not known.

The CDR3 runs 15 residues. Germline V CDR1 and CDR2: MNHNY, SVGAGI (reference sequence). V lost 2 bases, J lost 7 bases, and 7 bases stayed unmatched. Time point of the sample: blood 2 weeks post-SBRT. Treatment here: 15 Gy SBRT to primary tumor, nephrectomy 4 weeks later. Radiation-treated patients gave blood at baseline, week 2 and week 4. The patient's renal cell carcinoma had clear cell pathology. The table came from immunoSEQ multiplex PCR; TCRdb's copy has only in-frame clones and leaves some out. The profile shows roughly 130,000 clones, 88% of them singletons. This TCR came from a woman aged 70-85 years with renal cell carcinoma. This specimen was blood, taken from a patient whose treatment included radiotherapy and nephrectomy. This rearrangement joins TRBV6-6 to TRBJ2-1, with 8 bases lining up with TRBD1. As DNA, the CDR3 is TGTGCCAGCAGTTACGGCAGGGGGCCGAGTAATGAGCAGTTCTTC. It yields the protein CASSYGRGPSNEQFF.